This T cell receptor (beta chain) was identified in a study of cytomegalovirus exposure and HLA in healthy donors. Study-wide context: The 95 to 150 validation repertoires used a platform that matched the one used for the 600 to 750 first-cohort repertoires, as a later analysis reported.

The data were produced by immunoSEQ multiplex PCR, yet TCRdb's version contains in-frame clones alone and is incomplete. The sample contains 150,000 to 200,000 clones, 86% of which appear only once. The study's findings and limits: Three CMV-associated chains proved CMV antigen-specific in vitro. First-cohort TCR clusters tended to co-occur in the roughly 130 validation repertoires, a later analysis found.

Concerning this clone: Its antigen is undetermined.

The TCR sequence derives from a woman between 25 and 40 years old in good health and CMV-seronegative. The sample consisted of PBMCs.

The CDR3 reads CASSQGTEYGYTF. The CDR3 nucleotides read TGTGCCAGCAGCCAAGGGACGGAGTATGGCTACACCTTC. The V gene is TRBV4-2, the J gene TRBJ1-2, with D hard to call. This CDR3 has 13 amino acids. Germline-derived CDR1 and CDR2 are LGHNA and YNFKEQ. V was pared by 1 base and J by 5 bases, with 8 bases between.